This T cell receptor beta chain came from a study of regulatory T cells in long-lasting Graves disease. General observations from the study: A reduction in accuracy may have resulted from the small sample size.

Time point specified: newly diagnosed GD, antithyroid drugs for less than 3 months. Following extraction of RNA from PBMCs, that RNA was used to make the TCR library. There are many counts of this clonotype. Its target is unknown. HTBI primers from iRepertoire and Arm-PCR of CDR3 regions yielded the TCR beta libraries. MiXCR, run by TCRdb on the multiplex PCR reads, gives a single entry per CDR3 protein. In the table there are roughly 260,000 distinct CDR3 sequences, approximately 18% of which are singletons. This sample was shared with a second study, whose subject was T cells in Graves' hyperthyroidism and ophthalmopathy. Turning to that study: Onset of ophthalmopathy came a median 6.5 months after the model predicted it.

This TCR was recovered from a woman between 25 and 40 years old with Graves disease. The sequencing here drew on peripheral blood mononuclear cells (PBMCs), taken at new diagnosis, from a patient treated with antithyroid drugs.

CDR3 region: CASSQLPGGGNTIYF. Here the CDR3 DNA reads TGTGCCAGCAGCCAACTGCCAGGCGGTGGAAACACCATATATTTT. The chain employs TRBV3-1 and TRBJ1-3, with D unresolved. Trimming left V 2 bases short and J 3 bases short, with 11 bases between. The CDR3 runs to 15 residues. Germline V gene lookup returns CDR1 LGHDT and CDR2 YNNKEL (reference sequence).